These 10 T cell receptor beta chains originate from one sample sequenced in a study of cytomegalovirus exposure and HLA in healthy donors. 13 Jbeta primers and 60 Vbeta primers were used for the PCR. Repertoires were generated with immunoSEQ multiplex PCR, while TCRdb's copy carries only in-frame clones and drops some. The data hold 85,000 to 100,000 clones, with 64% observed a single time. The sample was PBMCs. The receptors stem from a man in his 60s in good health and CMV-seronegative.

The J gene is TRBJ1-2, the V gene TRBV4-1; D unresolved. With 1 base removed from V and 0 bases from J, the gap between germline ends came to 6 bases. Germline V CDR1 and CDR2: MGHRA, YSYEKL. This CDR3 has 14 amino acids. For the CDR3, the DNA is TGCGCCAGCAGCCAAGTTAATACTAACTATGGCTACACCTTC. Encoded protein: CASSQVNTNYGYTF.

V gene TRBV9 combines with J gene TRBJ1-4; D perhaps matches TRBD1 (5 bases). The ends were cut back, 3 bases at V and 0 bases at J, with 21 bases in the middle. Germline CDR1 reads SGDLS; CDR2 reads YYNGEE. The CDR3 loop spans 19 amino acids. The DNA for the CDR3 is TGTGCCAGCAGCGGCACTGGAGTAGGACATCCCGCAACTAATGAAAAACTGTTTTTT. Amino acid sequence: CASSGTGVGHPATNEKLFF.

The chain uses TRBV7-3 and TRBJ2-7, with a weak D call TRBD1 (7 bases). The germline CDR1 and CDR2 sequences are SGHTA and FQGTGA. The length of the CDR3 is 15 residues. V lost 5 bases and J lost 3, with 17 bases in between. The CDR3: CASSVGGGAIYEQYF. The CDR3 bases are TGTGCCAGCAGCGTCGGAGGGGGCGCGATCTACGAGCAGTACTTC.

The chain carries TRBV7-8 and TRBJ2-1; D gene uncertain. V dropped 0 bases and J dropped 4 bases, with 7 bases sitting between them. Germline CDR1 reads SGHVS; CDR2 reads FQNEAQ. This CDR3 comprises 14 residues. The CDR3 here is CASSLAGDYNEQFF. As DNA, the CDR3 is TGTGCCAGCAGCTTAGCGGGCGATTACAATGAGCAGTTCTTC.

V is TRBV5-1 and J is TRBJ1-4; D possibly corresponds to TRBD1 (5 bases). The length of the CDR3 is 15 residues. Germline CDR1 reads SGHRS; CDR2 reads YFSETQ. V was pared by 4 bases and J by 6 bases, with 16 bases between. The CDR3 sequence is CASSPTVRGDEKLFF. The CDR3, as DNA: TGCGCCAGCAGCCCGACGGTGCGGGGCGATGAAAAACTGTTTTTT.

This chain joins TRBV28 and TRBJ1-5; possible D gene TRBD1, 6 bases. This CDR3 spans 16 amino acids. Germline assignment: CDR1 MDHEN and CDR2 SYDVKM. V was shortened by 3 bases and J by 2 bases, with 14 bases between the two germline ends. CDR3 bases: TGTGCCAGCAGTTTTTCGGGGGGCGCCGGCAATCAGCCCCAGCATTTT. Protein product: CASSFSGGAGNQPQHF.

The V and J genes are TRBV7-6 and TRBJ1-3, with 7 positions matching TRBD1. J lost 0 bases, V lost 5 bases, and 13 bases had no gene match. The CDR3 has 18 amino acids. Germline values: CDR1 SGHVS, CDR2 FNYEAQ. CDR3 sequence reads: CASSVGTVFSSSGNTIYF. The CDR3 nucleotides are TGTGCCAGCAGCGTGGGGACAGTCTTTTCGAGCTCTGGAAACACCATATATTTT.

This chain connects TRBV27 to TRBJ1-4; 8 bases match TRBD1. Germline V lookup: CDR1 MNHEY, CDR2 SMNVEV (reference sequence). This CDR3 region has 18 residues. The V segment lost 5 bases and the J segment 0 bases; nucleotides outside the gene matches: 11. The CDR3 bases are TGTGCCAGCAGTATCTCCAGGGGGCGGGTTGCAACTAATGAAAAACTGTTTTTT. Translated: CASSISRGRVATNEKLFF.

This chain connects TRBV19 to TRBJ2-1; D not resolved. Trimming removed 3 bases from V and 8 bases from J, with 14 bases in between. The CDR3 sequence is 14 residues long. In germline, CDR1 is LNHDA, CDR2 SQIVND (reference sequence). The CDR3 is CASSIDRQAHEQFF. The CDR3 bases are TGTGCCAGTAGTATTGATCGGCAGGCCCATGAGCAGTTCTTC. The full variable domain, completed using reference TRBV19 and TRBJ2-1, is DGGITQSPKYLFRKEGQNVTLSCEQNLNHDAMYWYRQDPGQGLRLIYYSQIVNDFQKGDIAEGYSVSREKKESFPLTVTSAQKNPTAFYLCASSIDRQAHEQFFGPGTRLTVL.

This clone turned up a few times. CDR3 DNA sequence: TGTGCCAGCAGTTACGACAGAGAGAATAATTCACCCCTCCACTTT. Residues: CASSYDRENNSPLHF. The chain has TRBV6-5 and TRBJ1-6; perhaps TRBD1 as D (5 bases). The germline V gene encodes CDR1 MNHEY and CDR2 SVGAGI. There are 15 residues in the CDR3. V gave up 2 bases and J gave up 5 bases, with 10 bases separating them.